The 7 T cell receptor beta chains below come from one sample, sequenced in a study of T-cell reconstitution after alpha-beta-depleted transplantation in children. Unique molecular identifiers were used in preparing the TCRbeta library. TCRdb reprocessed the PCR reads with MiXCR, giving one entry per CDR3 protein. Here the sample spans roughly 590,000 distinct CDR3 sequences, roughly 15% being singletons. Sequences were derived from PBMCs from the stem cell graft donor, sampled from the stem cell graft. The source is a human donor who donated a stem cell graft to a child with acute myeloid leukemia.

The chain recombines TRBV20-1 with TRBJ1-5; D is undetermined. Germline lookup yields CDR1 DFQATT and CDR2 SNEGSKA (reference sequence). Trimming stripped 4 bases from V and 1 base from J, with 14 bases between. This CDR3 spans 15 amino acids. The CDR3 sequence is CSAKVLRGSNQPQHF. The CDR3 region has the DNA TGCAGTGCTAAAGTTCTCAGAGGGAGCAATCAGCCCCAGCATTTT.

In its sample, this clonotype was seen many times. The V gene is TRBV4-3, the J gene TRBJ2-7; D might be TRBD1 (5 bases). Trimming took 4 bases from V and 0 from J, leaving 16 bases between them. This CDR3 is built from 16 residues. Germline CDR1 is LGHNA and CDR2 is YSLEER. CDR3: CASSPNPSQASYEQYF. CDR3 nucleotides: TGCGCCAGCAGCCCGAATCCTTCACAGGCCTCCTACGAGCAGTACTTC.

The sample holds many counts of this clonotype. This rearrangement joins TRBV20-1 to TRBJ2-2; TRBD2 is a possible D gene (5 bases). Trimming took off 4 bases at V and 2 bases at J, with 11 bases between the two ends. Germline V lookup: CDR1 DFQATT, CDR2 SNEGSKA (reference sequence). CDR3 length: 14 amino acids. CDR3 sequence (DNA): TGCAGTGCTACCGGCGGGCGAAACACCGGGGAGCTGTTTTTT. This translates into CSATGGRNTGELFF.

In its sample, this clonotype was seen many times. V gene TRBV20-1 combines with J gene TRBJ2-1; possible D gene TRBD1, 6 bases. This CDR3 is built from 11 residues. Germline loops: CDR1 DFQATT, CDR2 SNEGSKA (reference sequence). V lost 0 bases and J lost 9, with 6 bases in between. CDR3 nucleotides: TGCAGTGCTAGAGAACAGGGTGAGCAGTTCTTC. This encodes CSAREQGEQFF.

J is TRBJ2-6 and V is TRBV5-5; maybe TRBD2 (5 bases). V was trimmed by 2 bases and J by 2 bases, leaving 8 bases between them. CDR1 is SGHKS and CDR2 is YYEKEE in the germline V gene (reference sequence). This CDR3 spans 15 amino acids. In DNA form, the CDR3 reads TGTGCCAGCAGCTTTCTCGGGACTGGGGCCAACGTCCTGACTTTC. Its translation is CASSFLGTGANVLTF.

The sample holds a few counts of this clonotype. This chain uses TRBV7-8 with TRBJ2-5; TRBD2 is a possible D gene (6 bases). This CDR3 contains 16 residues. Trimming took 5 bases from V and 0 from J, leaving 16 bases between them. The germline V gene has CDR1 SGHVS and CDR2 FQNEAQ. CDR3 loop: CASSPNKAGYQETQYF. CDR3 DNA: TGTGCCAGCAGCCCAAACAAGGCGGGGTACCAAGAGACCCAGTACTTC.

The chain combines TRBV7-9 with TRBJ2-7; D possibly corresponds to TRBD2 (7 bases). There are 17 residues in the CDR3. V gave up 4 bases and J gave up 2 bases, with 21 bases separating them. Per the germline V gene, CDR1 is SEHNR and CDR2 is FQNEAQ (reference sequence). The CDR3 nucleotides read TGTGCCAGCAGCTCCCCCAGGGGAGGGGGAATCCCCTACGAGCAGTACTTC. As protein: CASSSPRGGGIPYEQYF.